A single sample gave rise to the 19 T cell receptor beta chains below, sequenced in a study of CD8 T cells in ankylosing spondylitis. MiXCR was run by TCRdb on the 5' RACE reads, yielding one entry per CDR3 protein. Of under 85,000 distinct CDR3 sequences in the sample, roughly 5.3% are singletons; the top ten hold around 2.2%. Sequencing was carried out using blood, either unsorted or a sorted T cell fraction (not recorded which). These receptor sequences come from a male donor with ankylosing spondylitis or in good health (not recorded which).

This clonotype was seen repeatedly, ten times or more. The chain has TRBV7-6 and TRBJ2-2; 9 bases align to TRBD2. CDR1 SGHVS and CDR2 FNYEAQ come from the germline V gene. CDR3 size: 18 residues. Unmatched junction bases numbered 11, after V lost 2 bases and J lost 4 bases. CDR3 DNA: TGTGCCAGCAGCTTAAAGAGAAGGGTAGCGGGGGCCACCGGGGAGCTGTTTTTT. It encodes CASSLKRRVAGATGELFF.

There are many counts of this clonotype. CDR3 sequence: CASSPPGNRGIYGYTF. DNA of the CDR3: TGTGCCAGCAGTCCTCCCGGGAACAGGGGAATCTATGGCTACACCTTC. J is TRBJ1-2 and V is TRBV28, with 7 bases aligning to TRBD1. The CDR3 runs to 16 residues. Germline V CDR1 and CDR2: MDHEN, SYDVKM. After removal of 5 bases from V and 4 bases from J, the junction contained 13 bases not matched to a gene.

This clonotype was recorded at least ten times. The rearrangement links TRBV29-1 to TRBJ1-2; D is perhaps TRBD1 (5 bases). Trimming cost V 2 bases and J 6 bases, with 10 bases left between them. CDR3 length: 12 amino acids. Germline loops: CDR1 SQVTM, CDR2 ANQGSEA. DNA for the CDR3: TGCAGCGTTGAAAAACAGGATAATGGCTACACCTTC. The encoded protein is CSVEKQDNGYTF. Drawing the rest from reference TRBV29-1 and TRBJ1-2, the complete variable domain is SAVISQKPSRDICQRGTSLTIQCQVDSQVTMMFWYRQQPGQSLTLIATANQGSEATYESGFVIDKFPISRPNLTFSTLTVSNMSPEDSSIYLCSVEKQDNGYTFGSGTRLTVV.

Many counts were recorded for this clonotype. V usage is TRBV18 and J usage is TRBJ1-3; D unresolved. The CDR3 is 16 amino acids. The germline V gene encodes CDR1 KGHSH and CDR2 LQKENI. The ends were cut back, 3 bases at V and 1 base at J, with 13 bases in the middle. CDR3 loop: CASSPGSPASGNTIYF. DNA for the CDR3: TGTGCCAGCTCACCGGGCAGCCCCGCATCTGGAAACACCATATATTTT.

The rearrangement uses TRBV7-6 and TRBJ2-7; D gene unclear. CDR3 length: 14 residues. Germline V gives CDR1 SGHVS, CDR2 FNYEAQ. V lost 0 bases and J 7 bases, leaving 13 bases between the germline ends. DNA of the CDR3: TGTGCCAGCAGCTTAGCGCACGTGGGTTGGGAGCAGTACTTC. Translating it yields CASSLAHVGWEQYF.

There are many counts of this clonotype. This chain joins TRBV5-6 and TRBJ2-7; 12 bases are a match to TRBD1. CDR1 is SGHDT and CDR2 is YYEEEE in the germline V gene. The CDR3 is 14 residues long. Trimming removed 5 bases from V and 6 bases from J; junction bases left unmatched: 6. CDR3 protein: CASRPGQGAFEQYF. CDR3 sequence (DNA): TGTGCCAGCAGACCGGGACAGGGGGCGTTCGAGCAGTACTTC.

This clonotype was counted ten times or more. The J gene is TRBJ1-1, the V gene TRBV28; weak D call: TRBD1 (5 bases). Germline CDR1 reads MDHEN; CDR2 reads SYDVKM. Between the trimmed V and J ends, which lost 6 bases and 0 bases, there was a span of 8 bases. This CDR3 is built from 13 residues. The CDR3 DNA reads as TGTGCCAGCAGCTCGGGACTGAACACTGAAGCTTTCTTT. Translating gives CASSSGLNTEAFF.

This clonotype has ten or more counts. The rearrangement joins TRBV2 to TRBJ1-6; D is uncertain. Trimming removed 2 bases from V and 9 bases from J, with 5 bases in between. The CDR3 contains 12 residues. Germline V lookup: CDR1 SNHLY, CDR2 FYNNEI. Here the CDR3 reads CASSEFLSPLHF. The CDR3 coding sequence is TGTGCCAGCAGTGAATTCCTTTCACCCCTCCACTTT.

The J gene is TRBJ2-2, the V gene TRBV7-2; D might be TRBD2 (5 bases). The CDR3 contains 14 residues. The V gene lost 4 bases and the J gene lost 6 bases, with 12 bases spanning the gap. CDR1 is SGHTA and CDR2 is FQGNSA in the germline V gene. CDR3 DNA sequence: TGTGCCAGCAGCTCACTAGTGGGGTCCGGGGAGCTGTTTTTT. Encoded protein: CASSSLVGSGELFF.

On this clonotype: A much bigger clone sits one base away, suggesting this may be a read error. The chain links TRBV5-1 to TRBJ1-5; the D gene is possibly TRBD1 (5 bases). CDR3 length: 15 residues. Germline CDR1 SGHRS, CDR2 YFSETQ. DNA of the CDR3: TGCGCCAGCAGCTTGGCTCCAGGGAGCAGTCAGCCCCAGCATTTT. Translating gives CASSLAPGSSQPQHF.

This clonotype was recorded at least ten times. V gene TRBV4-2 combines with J gene TRBJ2-1; D unclear. CDR3 size: 12 residues. Germline V gene data show CDR1 as LGHNA and CDR2 as YNFKEQ. Trimming took off 3 bases at V and 10 bases at J, with 10 bases between the two ends. CDR3 sequence: CASSQPASEQFF. The CDR3 DNA sequence: TGTGCCAGCAGCCAGCCCGCAAGCGAGCAGTTCTTC.

The sample holds many counts of this clonotype. The rearrangement links TRBV20-1 to TRBJ1-3, with TRBD1 as a possible D gene (5 bases). Germline V lookup: CDR1 DFQATT, CDR2 SNEGSKA (reference sequence). This CDR3 region has 16 residues. V was trimmed by 6 bases and J by 4 bases, leaving 22 bases between them. CDR3 in amino acids: CSAHGRGPAGGNTIYF. In DNA, the CDR3 is TGCAGTGCCCACGGACGGGGCCCTGCAGGGGGAAACACCATATATTTT.

This clonotype appeared many times. The chain has TRBV5-1 and TRBJ2-1, with TRBD2 matching over 7 bases. The CDR3 length is 14 residues. Germline-derived CDR1 and CDR2 are SGHRS and YFSETQ. V lost 2 bases and J lost 14; bases outside the gene matches: 13. CDR3 residues: CASSFLGGELAKFF. Here the CDR3 DNA reads TGCGCCAGCAGCTTCCTGGGGGGGGAGCTGGCGAAGTTCTTC.

This clonotype was seen repeatedly, ten times or more. The chain combines TRBV20-1 with TRBJ1-5; D call uncertain. The CDR3 runs 13 residues. Germline-derived CDR1 and CDR2 are DFQATT and SNEGSKA (reference sequence). The V end was cut by 5 bases, the J end by 1 base, with 9 bases between. Here the CDR3 DNA reads TGCAGTGCTCCATATTTGAGCAATCAGCCCCAGCATTTT. This translates into CSAPYLSNQPQHF.

Concerning this clonotype itself: One end of the junction varies from germline; a read error may be responsible. The chain recombines TRBV24-1 with TRBJ2-3; D is unresolved. CDR3 length: 15 amino acids. Per germline, CDR1 KGHDR and CDR2 SFDVKD. CDR3 in DNA: TGTGCCACCAGTGAAGGCAGGACCAGCACAGACACGCAGTGTTTT. It encodes CATSEGRTSTDTQCF.

This clonotype was observed many times. The rearrangement uses TRBV5-1 and TRBJ2-7, with D tentatively TRBD1 (6 bases). V shed 4 bases and J shed 3 bases, with 14 bases lying between them. The CDR3 is 14 residues long. Germline CDR1 reads SGHRS; CDR2 reads YFSETQ. CDR3 in DNA: TGCGCCAGCAGCGCTAACACAGGGTACTACGAGCAGTACTTC. It encodes CASSANTGYYEQYF.

In this sample, this clonotype turned up many times. The CDR3 here is CASSSRDRDREQYF. The CDR3 DNA sequence: TGTGCCAGCAGTTCGCGGGACAGGGATCGCGAGCAGTACTTC. The rearrangement links TRBV14 to TRBJ2-7, with 9 bases matching TRBD1. V lost 6 bases, J lost 6 bases, and 9 bases stayed unmatched. This CDR3 has 14 residues. From germline, CDR1 is SGHDN and CDR2 FVKESK.

This clonotype was observed at least ten times. V and J are TRBV11-1 and TRBJ1-4, with D possibly TRBD1 on 5 matching bases. V was pared by 4 bases and J by 5 bases, with 17 bases between. Germline CDR1 reads SGHAT; CDR2 reads FQDESV (reference sequence). The CDR3 spans 16 residues. This CDR3 reads CASSSSRQLRNEKLFF. The CDR3 DNA is TGTGCCAGCAGCTCATCTAGACAGCTGAGAAATGAAAAACTGTTTTTT.

At least ten counts were recorded for this clonotype. CDR3 nucleotide sequence: TGTGCCAGCCAACTTATCGGCAATGAGCAGTTCTTC. Translating it yields CASQLIGNEQFF. The chain uses TRBV6-1 and TRBJ2-1; D not resolved. Trimming pared 8 bases from V and 6 bases from J, leaving 11 bases between. The CDR3 has 12 residues. Per the germline V gene, CDR1 is MNHNS and CDR2 is SASEGT.